The following is a T cell receptor beta chain sequence with its context. What it recognizes is unknown. This record comes from a study of shared clonotypes between healthy human individuals. The study, taken as a whole, reports: Non-shared clonotypes had lower generation probabilities than those shared by all four donors.

Execution of the assay was at deep level. Authors' processing steps: For the immunoSEQ data, sequences were junction-only without quality scores, so filtering differed. Sequenced by immunoSEQ multiplex PCR; TCRdb stores in-frame clones only, minus some. That table gives V, J and clone size, and the DNA gave D and trimming. The sample lists fewer than 850,000 clones; 55% to 75% were seen once. CDR3 length equals 14 residues. V lost 5 bases, J lost 3 bases, and 14 bases lay in between. CDR1 MNHEY and CDR2 SVGAGI come from the germline V gene. The material sequenced was memory CD4+ T cells sorted from blood. Subset indicated: CD45RA-negative fraction. This TCR was recovered from a woman in her twenties or thirties in good health. The J gene is TRBJ2-7, the V gene TRBV6-5; D is uncertain. CDR3 DNA sequence: TGTGCCAGCAGTGACGGGCTACTTAACTACGAGCAGTACTTC. Residues: CASSDGLLNYEQYF.